This TCR beta chain was recovered during a study of blood T cell repertoires in COVID-19 (dated by TCRdb to 2020 to 2022). In the study overall: Samples covering the acute and convalescent phases of COVID-19 were provided by collaborators in the United States, Italy and Spain. The material from the prospective study consisted of cDNA or gDNA derived from T cells, B-cell-depleted T cells, or PBMCs. Subjects who had been exposed to COVID-19, were actively infected with it, or had recovered from it provided the deeply sampled blood TCRbeta repertoires that made up the dataset. The repertoires were made available in a free public database intended to serve as a resource for research on the immune response to SARS-CoV-2. Samples were obtained from the ongoing ImmuneRACE study (first 160 participants) and from 1,254 subjects provided by 6 global collaborators. Sample metadata almost always included a de-identified subject ID, COVID-19 status, age in years and sex. Where available, HLA class I and class II types were obtained from metadata supplied by the sample provider rather than from assay-based typing.

The immunoSEQ Assay, a bias-controlled multiplex PCR, was used to amplify TCRbeta CDR3 regions from genomic DNA. Per the original workflow: Within the assay, amplification of reference gene primers was used to estimate how many nucleated cells each sample contained. To quantify the absolute abundance of each unique TCRbeta CDR3 rearrangement, sequence reads were collapsed and filtered. For each sample, productive Simpson clonality was calculated as the square root of Simpson's diversity index across productive rearrangements. This is the immuneACCESS table as TCRdb keeps it, with only in-frame sequences that have V and J called. A part of the clones is gone; compared with another copy, unresolved V genes explain less than half, and the rest is unexplained. The V and J calls and the clone size are those of that table, but D and trimming were determined from the DNA. The sample table holds some 220,000 clones, of which about four fifths were seen once. The ten largest clones take up about 4% of the sample.

What the study reported, not specific to this receptor: How much clinical and demographic metadata was included differed by source and by participant, and the metadata was provided uncurated.

A note on this clone: The target of this receptor is not known. No much larger clone is present one base from it, and per-base qualities are unavailable.

The collaborating institutions used their own protocols to collect whole blood in K2EDTA tubes. Collaborator samples were shipped for TCRbeta analysis as frozen whole blood, isolated PBMCs, or DNA extracted from either sample type. The CDR3, from cysteine to phenylalanine, totals 16 residues. The read is trimmed to its CDR3 DNA, 48 bases read in frame from base 1. After removal of 1 base from V and 3 bases from J, the junction retains 5 bases not matched to a gene. Per the germline V gene, LGHNT is the CDR1 and FRNRAP is the CDR2. The sample consisted of peripheral blood. This clonotype was obtained from a man in his fifties with acute or convalescent COVID-19. The chain uses TRBV12-5 and TRBJ1-5; TRBD1 aligns with 8 central bases. Read as DNA, the sequence is TGTGCTAGTGGTTTGGAGACAGGGGCCCCCAATCAGCCCCAGCATTTT. The resulting protein is CASGLETGAPNQPQHF.